This TCR beta chain was profiled in a study of T-cell memory formation after mild COVID-19. Findings and caveats of the study: Day 15 to 85 contracting clones showed balanced CD4/CD8; day 15 to 37 expanders favored CD4+.

TCRdb analysed the 5' RACE reads with MiXCR anew, one entry per CDR3 protein. The repertoire holds around 320,000 distinct CDR3 sequences, around 27% seen once, with roughly 14% in the top ten. For this clonotype: The antigen is undetermined.

The receptor was isolated from an adult woman who had mild COVID-19 (a few samples of this study predate the infection). Cell type and time point are not known. Sequencing was carried out using PBMCs or a T cell subset sorted from them (not recorded which).

CDR3 in amino acids: CSAEDYARTYEQYF. The CDR3 DNA reads TGCAGTGCTGAAGACTACGCCAGGACTTACGAGCAGTACTTC. The V and J genes are TRBV20-1 and TRBJ2-7; a possible D gene is TRBD2 (5 bases). Per the germline V gene, CDR1 is DFQATT and CDR2 is SNEGSKA (reference sequence). Trimming removed 5 bases from V and 4 bases from J, with 18 bases in between. This CDR3 is built from 14 residues.